The TCR beta chain under discussion was sequenced for a study of blood T cell repertoires in COVID-19. Turning to the study itself: The United States, Italy and Spain were the sources of the acute and convalescent COVID-19 samples. T cells, B-cell-depleted T cells, or PBMCs provided the cDNA or gDNA that served as material.

Authors' analysis steps: Using reference gene primer amplification, nucleated cell counts were estimated. Measured with immunoSEQ multiplex PCR; TCRdb has only the in-frame clones, and not every one. V and J calls and clone size are copied from that table; D and trimming were computed from the DNA. The sample lists approximately 310,000 clones, around 85% seen once, with about 1.9% in the top ten. Participant reports of clinical history set cohort assignment. The CDR3 covers 16 residues. CDR1 is MGHRA, CDR2 YSYEKL, per germline. Deletions cut 4 bases from V and 6 bases from J, with 22 bases between. The chain couples TRBV4-1 to TRBJ2-7; possible D gene TRBD2, 6 bases. The specimen sequenced was PBMCs or T cells enriched from blood (not recorded which). This clonotype was sampled from a woman younger than 45 who had been exposed to COVID-19. The CDR3: CASSPHFGGVKGEQYF. CDR3 bases: TGCGCCAGCAGCCCCCACTTTGGAGGGGTGAAGGGCGAGCAGTACTTC.